This TCR beta chain emerged from a study of T cells in Graves' hyperthyroidism and ophthalmopathy. Turning to the study itself: Specimen type is peripheral blood, collected at initial diagnosis prior to any treatment.

Germline CDR1 reads SGDLS; CDR2 reads YYNGEE. The CDR3 has 16 residues. Trimming left V 5 bases short and J 0 bases short, with 15 bases between. Under 12 ml fresh peripheral blood yielded the PBMCs. RNA transcripts served as the template for amplifying TCR beta CDR3 regions. Primed by the HTBI set, a first-round RT-PCR was run on the TCR CDR3. TCRdb re-derived calls from the multiplex PCR reads in MiXCR, one entry per CDR3 protein. Of around 300,000 distinct CDR3 sequences detected, about 20% appear once; the ten largest clones hold over 55%. This clonotype was obtained from a man aged 25-45 years with Graves' ophthalmopathy. This chain uses TRBV9 with TRBJ2-1; no definite D call. Sequencing was done on a sample of blood. This chain's CDR3 is CASSEREMSSYNEQFF. DNA for the CDR3: TGTGCCAGCAGTGAAAGGGAAATGAGCTCCTACAATGAGCAGTTCTTC.